This passage covers 21 T cell receptor beta chains from one sample sequenced in a study of T-cell memory formation after mild COVID-19. Each CDR3 protein gets one entry after TCRdb re-called the 5' RACE reads with MiXCR. Here the sample spans 300,000 to 400,000 distinct CDR3 sequences, 21% being singletons. Sequenced input: PBMCs or a T cell subset sorted from them (not recorded which). These receptors came from an adult woman who had mild COVID-19 (a few samples of this study predate the infection). Cell type and time point are not known.

The rearrangement uses TRBV2 and TRBJ2-7; no clear D gene. Germline-derived CDR1 and CDR2 are SNHLY and FYNNEI. The V end was cut by 1 base, the J end by 6 bases, with 13 bases between. The CDR3 runs to 14 residues. The CDR3 DNA sequence: TGTGCCAGCAGTGAAGAAGGGTCTTCCGGCGAGCAGTACTTC. It is translated as CASSEEGSSGEQYF.

The V call is TRBV7-9, the J call TRBJ2-3; D remains ambiguous. The V end was cut by 2 bases, the J end by 5 bases, with 17 bases between. The CDR3 runs 16 residues. Germline V gene lookup returns CDR1 SEHNR and CDR2 FQNEAQ (reference sequence). CDR3 protein: CASSLLHGSPLDTQYF. The CDR3 nucleotides are TGTGCCAGCAGCTTATTGCACGGCTCGCCATTAGATACGCAGTATTTT.

This clonotype was found many times. The gene calls are TRBV3-1 and TRBJ1-1; D remains unclear. V shed 1 base and J shed 4 bases, with 10 bases lying between them. CDR1 and CDR2 from the germline V gene are LGHDT and YNNKEL (reference sequence). This CDR3 spans 14 amino acids. CDR3 residues: CASSQVHDGTEAFF. The CDR3 DNA reads as TGTGCCAGCAGCCAAGTGCACGACGGCACTGAAGCTTTCTTT.

This clonotype occurred a few times. V is TRBV9 and J is TRBJ2-1; D may be TRBD2 (5 bases). The length of the CDR3 is 14 residues. CDR1 and CDR2 from the germline V gene are SGDLS and YYNGEE. The V end lost 4 bases, the J end lost 5 bases, and 13 bases lay between the germline ends. CDR3 region: CASSPRTRDNEQFF. The CDR3 nucleotides are TGTGCCAGCAGCCCTCGGACGCGGGACAATGAGCAGTTCTTC.

The rearrangement joins TRBV20-1 to TRBJ1-2; 9 bases match TRBD1. V was clipped by 5 bases and J by 4 bases; unmatched bases: 8. This CDR3 is 14 amino acids long. The germline V gene has CDR1 DFQATT and CDR2 SNEGSKA (reference sequence). For the CDR3, the DNA is TGCAGTGCTCTGGGACAGGGAAACGGCTATGGCTACACCTTC. Protein: CSALGQGNGYGYTF.

This clonotype came up a few times. The rearrangement links TRBV5-1 to TRBJ2-7, with TRBD2 matching 12 bases. The CDR3 consists of 13 residues. Germline trimming cut 0 bases from V and 11 bases from J; bases unmatched to any gene: 3. Germline loops: CDR1 SGHRS, CDR2 YFSETQ. CDR3 region: CASSLGLAGEKYF. DNA for the CDR3: TGCGCCAGCAGCTTGGGACTAGCGGGAGAGAAGTACTTC.

The chain joins TRBV30 to TRBJ2-1, with D tentatively TRBD2 (7 bases). The CDR3 loop spans 14 amino acids. Germline values: CDR1 GTSNPN, CDR2 SVGIG (reference sequence). The V end was cut by 4 bases, the J end by 6 bases, with 16 bases between. The CDR3 region has the DNA TGTGCCTGGAACATAGGGGGGGGACTCAATGAGCAGTTCTTC. It codes for CAWNIGGGLNEQFF.

The rearrangement joins TRBV5-5 to TRBJ2-5, with no clear D. CDR3 length: 12 amino acids. The germline gives CDR1 SGHKS, CDR2 YYEKEE (reference sequence). V was cut by 7 bases and J by 5 bases, with 12 bases left in between. The CDR3 region is CASGYRVETQYF. CDR3 nucleotide sequence: TGTGCCAGCGGATATAGAGTGGAGACCCAGTACTTC.

V usage is TRBV18 and J usage is TRBJ1-1; 7 bases are a match to TRBD1. Germline V lookup: CDR1 KGHSH, CDR2 LQKENI. V lost 3 bases, J lost 5 bases, and 18 bases stayed unmatched. The CDR3 covers 18 residues. CDR3 sequence reads: CASSPIFGAQTGRTEAFF. The CDR3 coding sequence is TGTGCCAGCTCACCGATATTTGGTGCGCAGACAGGGAGGACTGAAGCTTTCTTT.

This clonotype occurred a few times. As DNA, the CDR3 is TGTGCCAGCACCCCATCCGGACAGGGATTCGGGGCTTTCTTT. This sequence encodes CASTPSGQGFGAFF. The rearrangement joins TRBV7-9 to TRBJ1-1; 8 positions match TRBD1. V gave up 7 bases and J gave up 11 bases; unmatched junction bases: 15. The CDR3 extends over 14 amino acids. Per germline, CDR1 SEHNR and CDR2 FQNEAQ (reference sequence).

V usage is TRBV7-9 and J usage is TRBJ2-3, with D possibly matching TRBD2 (5 bases). Germline V lookup: CDR1 SEHNR, CDR2 FQNEAQ (reference sequence). V was clipped by 9 bases and J by 0 bases, with 16 bases between them. The CDR3 has 15 amino acids. The CDR3 nucleotides read TGTGCCAGTGGCGGCCTGGGAGTGAGCACAGATACGCAGTATTTT. This translates into CASGGLGVSTDTQYF.

This sequence joins TRBV9 and TRBJ2-3; D not certain. The ends were cut back, 0 bases at V and 2 bases at J, with 4 bases in the middle. The germline V gene encodes CDR1 SGDLS and CDR2 YYNGEE. This CDR3 has 13 residues. CDR3 loop: CASSVDVTDTQYF. The CDR3 DNA is TGTGCCAGCAGCGTAGACGTCACAGATACGCAGTATTTT.

V usage is TRBV5-1 and J usage is TRBJ2-5; 7 positions agree with TRBD2. Germline CDR1 is SGHRS and CDR2 is YFSETQ. The CDR3 runs to 14 residues. V was pared by 4 bases and J by 0 bases, with 3 bases of the junction left unmatched. The CDR3, as DNA: TGCGCCAGCAGCACCGGGGGGAACCAAGAGACCCAGTACTTC. This gives the protein CASSTGGNQETQYF.

This sequence joins TRBV3-1 and TRBJ2-3, with TRBD2 identical over 9 bases. After removal of 3 bases from V and 2 bases from J, the junction contained 6 bases not matched to a gene. Germline V lookup: CDR1 LGHDT, CDR2 YNNKEL (reference sequence). The CDR3 has 16 residues. CDR3 amino acids: CASSHRAGGPTDTQYF. The DNA of the CDR3 is TGTGCCAGCAGCCACAGAGCGGGGGGTCCCACAGATACGCAGTATTTT.

This chain connects TRBV5-1 to TRBJ2-2, with 11 bases that match TRBD2. The V and J ends lost 4 bases and 0 bases, in that order; junction bases with no gene match: 2. The germline CDR1 and CDR2 sequences are SGHRS and YFSETQ. The CDR3 length is 16 residues. The CDR3 DNA is TGCGCCAGCAGCACGGGACTAGCGGCGAACACCGGGGAGCTGTTTTTT. Translating gives CASSTGLAANTGELFF.

The V gene is TRBV5-1, the J gene TRBJ2-1; no firm D call. This CDR3 is 11 amino acids long. The germline gives CDR1 SGHRS, CDR2 YFSETQ. The V end lost 10 bases, the J end lost 4 bases, and 9 bases lay between the germline ends. The CDR3 sequence is CASMSYNEQFF. In DNA, the CDR3 is TGCGCCTCCATGTCGTACAATGAGCAGTTCTTC.

This clonotype came up many times. The V and J genes are TRBV3-1 and TRBJ1-2, with 12 bases that match TRBD1. The CDR3 is made up of 17 amino acids. With V trimmed by 5 bases and J by 4 bases, 11 bases remained unmatched. CDR1 is LGHDT, CDR2 YNNKEL, per germline (reference sequence). CDR3 region: CASSSSGTGGRFYGYTF. CDR3 DNA: TGTGCCAGCAGCTCTTCCGGGACAGGGGGCCGATTCTATGGCTACACCTTC.

The V gene is TRBV24-1, the J gene TRBJ2-3; D gene unclear. Deletions cut 7 bases from V and 6 bases from J, with 13 bases between. The germline gives CDR1 KGHDR, CDR2 SFDVKD. The CDR3 is made up of 13 amino acids. The CDR3 DNA reads TGTGCCACCAGACCGGGTCTAGGGGATACGCAGTATTTT. This encodes CATRPGLGDTQYF.

This rearrangement joins TRBV5-5 to TRBJ2-7, with 10 positions matching TRBD2. The CDR3 runs to 16 residues. V lost 5 bases and J lost 1; bases outside the gene matches: 9. Germline-derived CDR1 and CDR2 are SGHKS and YYEKEE (reference sequence). CDR3 bases: TGTGCCAGCAGACCCAAACTAGCGGGGAGTTCCTACGAGCAGTACTTC. Translation: CASRPKLAGSSYEQYF. The full variable domain, rest sourced from reference TRBV5-5 and TRBJ2-7, is DAGVTQSPTHLIKTRGQQVTLRCSPISGHKSVSWYQQVLGQGPQFIFQYYEKEERGRGNFPDRFSARQFPNYSSELNVNALLLGDSALYLCASRPKLAGSSYEQYFGPGTRLTVT.

The J gene is TRBJ2-6, the V gene TRBV12-3 or TRBV12-4, with D perhaps matching TRBD1 (6 bases). The germline V and J ends were trimmed by 3 bases and 2 bases, with 8 bases remaining between them. This CDR3 contains 15 residues. The CDR3 DNA sequence: TGTGCCAGCAGTTTCTACAGGGCTGGGGCCAACGTCCTGACTTTC. Translating gives CASSFYRAGANVLTF.

This clonotype was seen a few times. The chain combines TRBV6-5 with TRBJ2-7, with 7 nucleotides matching TRBD2. CDR3 length: 12 residues. J was trimmed by 12 bases and V by 9 bases; bases with no gene match: 14. Looked up from germline, CDR1 is MNHEY and CDR2 is SVGAGI. CDR3 sequence reads: CASHHWGDYWYF. CDR3 nucleotides: TGTGCCAGTCACCACTGGGGGGACTATTGGTACTTC.